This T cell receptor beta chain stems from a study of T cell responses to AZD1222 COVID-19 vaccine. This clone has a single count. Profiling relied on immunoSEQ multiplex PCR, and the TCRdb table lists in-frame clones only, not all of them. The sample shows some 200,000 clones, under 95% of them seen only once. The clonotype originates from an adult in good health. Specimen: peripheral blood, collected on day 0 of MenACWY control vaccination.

The CDR3 coding sequence is TGTGCCAGCAGTTACCCCCGGGGTAGCTCCTACGAGCAGTACTTC. Its protein is CASSYPRGSSYEQYF. The rearrangement links TRBV6-2 or TRBV6-3 to TRBJ2-7, with a tentative D call TRBD2 (5 bases). The CDR3 covers 15 residues. Trimming shortened V by 2 bases and J by 0 bases, and 11 bases separated the two germline ends. The V gene's germline CDR1 is MNHEY and CDR2 SVGEGT.